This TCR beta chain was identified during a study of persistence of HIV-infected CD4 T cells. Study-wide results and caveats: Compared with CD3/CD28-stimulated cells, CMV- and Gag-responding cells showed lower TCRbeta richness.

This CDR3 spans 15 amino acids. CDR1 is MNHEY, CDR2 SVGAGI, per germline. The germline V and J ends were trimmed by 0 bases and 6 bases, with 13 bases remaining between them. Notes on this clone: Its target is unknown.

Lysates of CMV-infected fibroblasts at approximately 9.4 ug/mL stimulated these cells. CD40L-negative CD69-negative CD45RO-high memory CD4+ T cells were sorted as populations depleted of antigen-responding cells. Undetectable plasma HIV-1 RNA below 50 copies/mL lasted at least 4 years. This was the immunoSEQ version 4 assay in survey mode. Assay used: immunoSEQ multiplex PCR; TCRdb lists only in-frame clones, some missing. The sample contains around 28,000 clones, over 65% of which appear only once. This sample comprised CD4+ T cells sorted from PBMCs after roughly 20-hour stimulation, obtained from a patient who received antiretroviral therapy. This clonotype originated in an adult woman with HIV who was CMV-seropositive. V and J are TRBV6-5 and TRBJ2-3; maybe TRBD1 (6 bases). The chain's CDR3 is CASSYSITRGDTQYF. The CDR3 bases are TGTGCCAGCAGTTACTCGATAACTAGGGGGGATACGCAGTATTTT.